This TCR beta chain was sequenced during a study of cytomegalovirus exposure and HLA in healthy donors (dated 2017 in TCRdb). Turning to the overall study: An earlier analysis of 550 to 700 of the donors reported 250 to 300 Gb of sequence data and 117 million unique TCR beta sequences from about 180 million T cells. In a later analysis, previously published TCR beta repertoires from fewer than 750 donors were re-analyzed and high-resolution HLA genotyping was added so that TCR occurrence patterns could be studied. A separate validation cohort of 100 to 150 different subjects was used in addition to the roughly 640-subject first cohort. The aim of the study was to test whether cataloging public T cell receptors could identify signatures of past pathogen exposure. The genetic ancestry cluster associated with self-reported Caucasian donors included about 81% of the 398 genotyped donors. All discovery cohort repertoires had been generated on a single sequencing platform. The study used immunosequencing to profile the T cell repertoires of several hundred subjects and linked those repertoires to cytomegalovirus serostatus. The study combined high-throughput TCR immunosequencing, statistical association of individual TCRs with disease status, and machine learning to predict cytomegalovirus infection status. Because of strong linkage in the cohort, roughly five DR-DQ haplotypes were treated as single units for association and clustering. Among some 410 genotyped donors of the cohort, an average of approximately 200,000 unique TCR beta nucleotide sequences was sequenced per donor, of which 15% to 20% were non-productive. In a later genetic analysis, genome-wide SNP genotypes for about 60% of the 666 donors were used, and that subset was treated as a discovery cohort. Rather than drawing on any new phenotypic data, the later analysis identified candidate immune exposures from TCR beta sequences and the way those sequences occurred across donors. An early release covering around 630 HLA-typed donors comprised about 310 gigabases of sequencing data and 85 million or so unique TCR sequences. The number of donors typed differed by locus, with roughly 629-640 for A, B, C, DRB1 and DQB1, roughly 520 for DQA1, approximately 580 for DPA1, and some 450 for DPB1. Alongside the repertoire data, information on donor age, sex, ethnicity and CMV serostatus was compiled. To decide whether each TCR beta V gene segment behaved as functional or pseudogenic, an earlier analysis of approximately 590 of the donors relied on high-throughput TCR beta sequencing. Class I and class II HLA loci were covered by the typing at four-digit resolution. Paper-wide results and their limitations: In a later genetic analysis, fewer N-insertions in productive TCRs were reported among donors in an Asian-associated ancestry cluster than the approximately 670-donor mean. The 87-base-pair reads could not distinguish some IMGT-functional V segments, including TRBV6-2 and TRBV6-3, so those segments were excluded. In an earlier analysis of roughly 560 of the donors, most TCR beta V segments were observed in productive rearrangements about 87% or about 30% of the time, broadly matching IMGT annotations. The study gave a list of about 150 TCR beta chains associated with cytomegalovirus. In a later analysis, HLA-associated TCR beta chains showed more clonal expansion and lower generation probabilities than non-associated chains that were equally common. In a later analysis, TCR association rates were found to vary across HLA loci, with the most associated TCRs seen for DRB1 alleles and the fewest for HLA-C alleles. Strong co-occurrence of HLA alleles, especially DR and DQ, made assigning TCR associations to individual alleles difficult. A later analysis associated 16,951 TCR beta sequences with specific HLA alleles at a false discovery rate of 0.05. Because HLA typing was missing for some donors at each locus, association tests included only the typed subset. A further reported finding was that TCR beta sequences accurately predicted the HLA-A and HLA-B alleles for most subjects in the first cohort. A later analysis reported that several top co-occurrence clusters appeared linked to parvovirus B19, influenza, CMV and Epstein-Barr virus. While some public TCRs were present in many individuals, most TCR sequences turned up only very rarely across donors. Because counts were too low, about 15 rarely observed V segments, including chromosome 9 orphons, were left out of the earlier analysis of roughly 600 of the donors. A later genetic analysis associated a missense DCLRE1C variant with V-gene and J-gene trimming of TCR beta chains, and an independent cohort replicated the association. The only immune exposure information available for the cohort was CMV serostatus. Correlated functional status among segregating V segments might reflect linkage disequilibrium, but an unknown experimental factor could not be ruled out. A cluster of highly shared sequence variants was judged likely to be a technical artifact of the sequencing pipeline. Sequencing depth was assumed to be roughly uniform across donors in the presence/absence analyses, though that assumption may not hold. The authors suggested that the approach could potentially be extended to other disease states and immunological phenotypes. In a later analysis, most CMV-associated TCR beta chains were found to appear HLA-restricted, with HLA associations seemingly driven largely by CMV exposure. A few of the identified cytomegalovirus-associated TCR beta chains were confirmed in vitro to be specific for cytomegalovirus antigens. The classifier was reported to diagnose cytomegalovirus status with high specificity and sensitivity in both the original cohort and the validation cohort. This cohort had only TCR beta chains sequenced, and the lack of alpha or paired-chain data limited which features could be detected.

In total, 630 or so healthy bone marrow donors made up the cohort. At the time of sampling, every cohort member was nominally healthy, though immune exposures that went unrecorded were likely present. The donor tested CMV seropositive and was one of the 289 seropositive cohort members. A peripheral blood sample was provided by each donor, and peripheral blood mononuclear cells were used for TCR beta sequencing. The Qiagen DNeasy Blood Extraction Kit was used to extract genomic DNA from the blood cell samples. Including the terminal cysteine and phenylalanine, the CDR3 comprises 15 residues. Solely the CDR3 DNA is kept, with 45 bases framed from the first base. Trimming costs V 0 bases and J 4 bases, and their ends lie 13 bases apart. From a lookup of the germline V gene, CDR1 and CDR2 are MNHEY and SVGAGI. The library relied on the immunoSEQ multiplex PCR assay. A mixture of 60 forward primers for TCR Vbeta segments and 13 reverse primers for TCR Jbeta segments was used in the multiplex PCR. Amplification of the CDR3 region of rearranged TCR beta genes was performed with a multiplex PCR assay on genomic DNA. The amplified TCR beta libraries were sequenced on the Illumina HiSeq System as 87-base-pair reads. Per the authors' processing: A later analysis counted 75 million to 100 million unique TCR beta chains across the 666 repertoires, and 10 million to 12 million of these chains were shared by at least two donors. Raw reads were error-corrected and collapsed into unique sequences with a nearest-neighbor algorithm that merged closely related sequences to remove PCR and sequencing errors. To assign V, D and J gene segments, CDR3 sequences were aligned to IMGT reference sequences. For a sequence to be retained, at least a six-nucleotide match to both a V gene segment and a J gene segment was required. A rearrangement was called productive if the CDR3 had no stop codons and remained in frame with V and J, and every other rearrangement was called non-productive. CDR3 was defined by IMGT convention, running from the second conserved V-encoded cysteine to the conserved J-encoded phenylalanine. The earlier analysis of roughly 590 of the donors excluded sequences that lacked an unambiguous match to a single V gene segment. An earlier analysis of some 500 of the donors classified V segments as functional when productive rearrangements were above 56.7% and as segregating when the standard deviation between donors was above 5%. To diagnose cytomegalovirus status from the catalog of TCR beta chain sequences, a statistical classification framework was built. V and J gene assignment, in a later analysis, came from comparing TCR nucleotide sequences with IMGT/GENE-DB human TR gene sequences. A later analysis assigned CDR3 sequences and most-parsimonious VDJ recombination scenarios with the TCRdist pipeline. In a later analysis, each TCR beta chain was defined by its CDR3 amino acid sequence together with its V-gene family, and reads lacking a unique V-gene family were excluded. In a later analysis, around 650 highly shared, low-generation-probability nucleotide sequences were removed to address suspected cross-contamination and a sequencing artifact. A later analysis calculated a clonal expansion index for each public chain from normalized within-repertoire ranks of inferred template counts. In a later analysis, generation probabilities were computed with a VDJ recombination model fitted to out-of-frame rearrangements, and the resulting probabilities were checked against IGoR. In a later analysis, hypergeometric tests were used to score TCR-TCR, TCR-HLA and TCR-CMV co-occurrence, with a repertoire-size bias correction applied to TCR pairs. In a later analysis, false discovery rates were estimated by permuting HLA or CMV assignments 20 times. In a later analysis, co-occurring TCRs were grouped using DBSCAN, and TCRdist sequence similarity was added for clustering within HLA-allele-positive subsets. Repertoires with fewer than 30,000 or more than 120,000 public chains were left out of co-occurrence clustering, as were roughly five repertoires with anomalous nucleotide sharing. TCRdb's version of the immuneACCESS table is confined to in-frame rearrangements and falls short of the full clone set. An unresolved V gene accounts for under half of the shortfall where checked; the remainder is of unknown origin. That table supplies the V and J calls and clone size; D and trimming were determined from the DNA. The sample table shows some 140,000 clones, and about 80% are seen once. Roughly 13% of the sample is held by the ten biggest clonotypes.

Turning to this clone: This receptor's antigen is unknown. No quality values exist for individual bases; no much larger clone is one base distant.

This receptor chain uses TRBV6-5 and TRBJ2-7; TRBD1 is a weak D gene call, 6 bases matching. The receptor was isolated from a young man in good health and CMV-seropositive. Sequencing used PBMCs. The CDR3 sequence is CASSYSTRGIYEQYF. Read as DNA, the sequence is TGTGCCAGCAGTTACTCGACCAGGGGTATTTACGAGCAGTACTTC.